This entry features one TCR beta chain sequence. Its specificity is not known. This entry belongs to a study of OX40 agonist ivuxolimab in advanced cancers. Study summary: A male proportion of around 86% was recorded, with mean age 60 years and range about 23 to 80. Study-level results: Researchers report that CD8+ T cells had, on average, more expanded clones than CD4+.

V was pared by 2 bases and J by 4 bases, with 11 bases between. The CDR3 runs 14 residues. CDR1 and CDR2 from the germline V gene are MNHEY and SMNVEV (reference sequence). The investigators sampled blood at baseline, at cycle 4 day 1, and at cycle 7 day 1. Produced via immunoSEQ multiplex PCR; TCRdb's table is partial and in-frame only. The sample consists of some 74,000 clones, 86% of them appearing once. The sequenced sample was CD4+ or CD8+ T cells sorted from blood, obtained in a trial of the OX40 agonist ivuxolimab. This receptor was obtained from an adult with an advanced solid tumor such as melanoma, head and neck, liver or kidney cancer. This sequence joins TRBV27 and TRBJ1-1; possibly TRBD1 for D (5 bases). The CDR3 here is CASSLAARATEAFF. In nucleotides, the CDR3 is TGTGCCAGCAGTTTAGCGGCCAGGGCCACTGAAGCTTTCTTT.